This T cell receptor (beta chain) comes out of a study of blood T cell repertoires in COVID-19. The overall study: The United States, Italy and Spain were the sources of the acute and convalescent COVID-19 samples. In each case, the material was cDNA or gDNA derived from T cells, B-cell-depleted T cells, or PBMCs.

Authors' data handling: Scientists estimated how many nucleated cells there were by amplifying reference gene primers. Method: immunoSEQ multiplex PCR; TCRdb's copy keeps in-frame clones and lacks some. V and J calls plus clone size are reproduced from that table; the DNA served to infer D and trimming. The sample carries 150,000 or so clones, 60% to 80% recorded once. V lost 6 bases, J lost 4 bases, and 7 bases stayed unmatched. This CDR3 has 14 amino acids. The germline gives CDR1 MNHNS, CDR2 SASEGT. The chain combines TRBV6-1 with TRBJ1-2, with 8 positions matching TRBD1. Sequenced material: peripheral blood. This clonotype was sampled from a woman between 50 and 59 years old with active or convalescent COVID-19. This CDR3 reads CASRDRGFLYGYTF. CDR3 nucleotide sequence: TGTGCCAGCAGAGACAGGGGCTTCCTCTATGGCTACACCTTC.